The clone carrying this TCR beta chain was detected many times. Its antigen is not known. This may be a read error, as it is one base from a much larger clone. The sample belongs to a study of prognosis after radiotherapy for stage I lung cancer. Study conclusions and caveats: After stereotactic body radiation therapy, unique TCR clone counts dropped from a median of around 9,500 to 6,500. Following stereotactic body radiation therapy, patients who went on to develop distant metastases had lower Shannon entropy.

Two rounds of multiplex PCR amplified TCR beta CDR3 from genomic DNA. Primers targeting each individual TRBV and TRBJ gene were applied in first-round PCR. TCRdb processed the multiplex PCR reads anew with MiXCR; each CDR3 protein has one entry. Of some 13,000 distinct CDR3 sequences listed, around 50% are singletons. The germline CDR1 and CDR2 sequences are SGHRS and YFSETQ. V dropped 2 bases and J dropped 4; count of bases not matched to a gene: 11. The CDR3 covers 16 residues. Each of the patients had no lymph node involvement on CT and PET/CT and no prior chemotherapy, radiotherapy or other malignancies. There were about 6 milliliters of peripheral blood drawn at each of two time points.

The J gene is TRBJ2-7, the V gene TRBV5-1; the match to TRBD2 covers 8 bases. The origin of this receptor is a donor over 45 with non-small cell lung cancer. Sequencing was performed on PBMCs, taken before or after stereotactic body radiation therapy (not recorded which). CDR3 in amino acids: CASSFPPPSGSYEQYF. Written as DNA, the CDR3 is TGCGCCAGCAGCTTCCCTCCCCCGAGCGGGAGTTACGAGCAGTACTTC. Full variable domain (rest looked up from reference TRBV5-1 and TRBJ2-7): KAGVTQTPRYLIKTRGQQVTLSCSPISGHRSVSWYQQTPGQGLQFLFEYFSETQRNKGNFPGRFSGRQFSNSRSEMNVSTLELGDSALYLCASSFPPPSGSYEQYFGPGTRLTVT.